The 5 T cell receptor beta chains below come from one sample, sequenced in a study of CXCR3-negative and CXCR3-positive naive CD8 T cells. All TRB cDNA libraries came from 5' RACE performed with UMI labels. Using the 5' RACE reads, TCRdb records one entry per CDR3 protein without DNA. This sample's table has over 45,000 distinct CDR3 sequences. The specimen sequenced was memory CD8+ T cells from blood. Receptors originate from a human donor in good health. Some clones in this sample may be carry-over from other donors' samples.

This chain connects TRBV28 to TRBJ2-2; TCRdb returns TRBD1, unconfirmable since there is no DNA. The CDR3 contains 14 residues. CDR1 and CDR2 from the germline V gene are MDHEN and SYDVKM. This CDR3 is CASSLRGRGGELFF.

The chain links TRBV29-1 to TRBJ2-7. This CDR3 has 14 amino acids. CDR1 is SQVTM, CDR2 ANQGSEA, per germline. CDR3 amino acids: CSVEDLQATDEQYF.

The CDR3 reads CASSRGTQETQYF. The chain uses TRBV7-7 and TRBJ2-5; TCRdb gives TRBD2 as the D gene, but with no DNA this cannot be confirmed. This CDR3 is built from 13 residues. Germline V gives CDR1 SSHAT, CDR2 FNYEAQ (reference sequence).

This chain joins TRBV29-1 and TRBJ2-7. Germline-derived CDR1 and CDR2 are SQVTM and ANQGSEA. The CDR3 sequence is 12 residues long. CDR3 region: CSVEKIGDEQYF.

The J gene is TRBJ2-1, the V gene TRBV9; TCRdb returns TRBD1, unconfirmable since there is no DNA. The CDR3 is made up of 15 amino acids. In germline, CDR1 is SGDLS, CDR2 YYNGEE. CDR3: CASSAGQGVYNEQFF.